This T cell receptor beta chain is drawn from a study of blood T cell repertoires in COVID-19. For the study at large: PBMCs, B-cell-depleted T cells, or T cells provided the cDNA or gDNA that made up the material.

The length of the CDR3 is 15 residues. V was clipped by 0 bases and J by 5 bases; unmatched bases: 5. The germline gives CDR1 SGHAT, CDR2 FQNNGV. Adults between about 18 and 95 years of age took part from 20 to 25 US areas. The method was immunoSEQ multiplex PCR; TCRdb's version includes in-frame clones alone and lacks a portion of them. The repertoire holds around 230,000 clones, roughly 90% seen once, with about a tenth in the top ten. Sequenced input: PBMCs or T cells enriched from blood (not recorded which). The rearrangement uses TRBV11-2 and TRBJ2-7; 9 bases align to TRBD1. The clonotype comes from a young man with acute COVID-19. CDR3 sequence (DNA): TGTGCCAGCAGCTTAGAAAGGACAGGGGCCGACGAGCAGTACTTC. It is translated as CASSLERTGADEQYF.